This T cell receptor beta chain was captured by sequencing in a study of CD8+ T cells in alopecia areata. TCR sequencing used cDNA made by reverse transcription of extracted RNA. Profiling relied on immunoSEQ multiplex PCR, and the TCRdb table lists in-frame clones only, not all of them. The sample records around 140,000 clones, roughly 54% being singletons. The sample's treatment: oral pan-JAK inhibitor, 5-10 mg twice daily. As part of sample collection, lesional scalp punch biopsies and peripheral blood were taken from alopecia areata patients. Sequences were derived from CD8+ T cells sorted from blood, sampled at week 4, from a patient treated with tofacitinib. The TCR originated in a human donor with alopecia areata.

The CDR3 here is CASKTGPGETQYF. The DNA for the CDR3 is TGTGCCAGCAAAACAGGGCCGGGAGAGACCCAGTACTTC. The chain employs TRBV6-5 and TRBJ2-5; TRBD1 might be the D (6 bases). V was cut by 7 bases and J by 4 bases, with 13 bases left in between. CDR3 length: 13 residues. From germline, CDR1 is MNHEY and CDR2 SVGAGI.